This TCR beta chain was documented in a study of OX40 agonist ivuxolimab in advanced cancers. For the study at large: The dose of intravenous ivuxolimab that patients received every 2 weeks ranged from 0.01 to 10 mg/kg.

Of note for this clone: Its specificity is unknown.

Germline CDR1 reads LNHDA; CDR2 reads SQIVND (reference sequence). This CDR3 contains 17 residues. V gave up 4 bases and J gave up 0 bases, with 16 bases separating them. General observations from the study: Which antigen the expanded peripheral T cells recognized is unknown.

Sequencing used immunoSEQ multiplex PCR; TCRdb keeps in-frame clones, though not all of them. The table records roughly 60,000 clones, 85% to 95% of them present only once. The starting material was CD4+ or CD8+ T cells sorted from blood, obtained in a trial of the OX40 agonist ivuxolimab. The chain uses TRBV19 and TRBJ2-1; D remains ambiguous. This sequence was found in an adult with an advanced solid tumor such as melanoma, head and neck, liver or kidney cancer. This CDR3 is CASSRTGQSSSYNEQFF. DNA of the CDR3: TGTGCCAGTAGTAGGACCGGGCAGTCAAGCTCCTACAATGAGCAGTTCTTC.